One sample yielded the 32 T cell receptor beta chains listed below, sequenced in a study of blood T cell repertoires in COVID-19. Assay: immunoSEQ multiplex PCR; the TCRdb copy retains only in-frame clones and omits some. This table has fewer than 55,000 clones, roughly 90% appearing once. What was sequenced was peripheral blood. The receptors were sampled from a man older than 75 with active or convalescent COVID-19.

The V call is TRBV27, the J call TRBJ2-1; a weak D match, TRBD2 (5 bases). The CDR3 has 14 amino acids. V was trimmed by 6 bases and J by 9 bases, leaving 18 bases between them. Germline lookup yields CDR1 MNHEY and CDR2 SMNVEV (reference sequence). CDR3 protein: CASRAPLRAGEQFF. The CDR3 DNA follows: TGTGCCAGCAGGGCCCCTCTTCGGGCGGGTGAGCAGTTCTTC.

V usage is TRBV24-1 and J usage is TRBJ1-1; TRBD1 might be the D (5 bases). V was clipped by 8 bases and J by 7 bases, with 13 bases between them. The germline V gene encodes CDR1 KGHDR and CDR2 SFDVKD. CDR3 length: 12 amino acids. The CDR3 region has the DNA TGTGCCACCACTACAGACAGAGGTGAAGCTTTCTTT. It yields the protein CATTTDRGEAFF.

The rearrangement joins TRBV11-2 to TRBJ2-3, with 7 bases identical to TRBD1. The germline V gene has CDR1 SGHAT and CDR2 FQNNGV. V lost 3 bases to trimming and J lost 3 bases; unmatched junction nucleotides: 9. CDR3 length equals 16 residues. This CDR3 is CASSFTGVGQTDTQYF. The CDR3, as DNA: TGTGCCAGCAGCTTCACAGGGGTCGGACAAACAGATACGCAGTATTTT.

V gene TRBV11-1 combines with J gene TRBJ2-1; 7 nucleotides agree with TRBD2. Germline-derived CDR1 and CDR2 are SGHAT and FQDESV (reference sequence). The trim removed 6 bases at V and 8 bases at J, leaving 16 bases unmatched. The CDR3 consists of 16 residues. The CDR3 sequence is CASSTNGIAGRDEQFF. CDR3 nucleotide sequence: TGTGCCAGCAGTACCAACGGGATAGCGGGTAGGGATGAGCAGTTCTTC.

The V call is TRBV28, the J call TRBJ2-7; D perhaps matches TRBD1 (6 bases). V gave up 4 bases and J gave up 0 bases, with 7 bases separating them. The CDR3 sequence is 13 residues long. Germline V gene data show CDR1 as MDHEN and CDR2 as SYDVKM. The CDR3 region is CASSSRGSYEQYF. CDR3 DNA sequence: TGTGCCAGCAGTTCCAGGGGCTCCTACGAGCAGTACTTC.

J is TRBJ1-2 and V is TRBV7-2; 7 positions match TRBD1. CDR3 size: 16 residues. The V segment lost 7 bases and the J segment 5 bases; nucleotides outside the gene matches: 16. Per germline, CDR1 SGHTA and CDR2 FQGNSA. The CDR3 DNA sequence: TGTGCCAGCACCCTAAATGAGGGGGCACTGGGGTATGGCTACACCTTC. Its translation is CASTLNEGALGYGYTF.

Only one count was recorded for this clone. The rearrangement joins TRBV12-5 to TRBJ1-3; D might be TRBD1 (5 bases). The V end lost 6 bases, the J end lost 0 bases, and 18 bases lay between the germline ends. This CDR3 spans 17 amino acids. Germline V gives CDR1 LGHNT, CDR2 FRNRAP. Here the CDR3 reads CASGSGRDPHSGNTIYF. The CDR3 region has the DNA TGTGCTAGTGGCTCTGGGAGGGACCCGCACTCTGGAAACACCATATATTTT.

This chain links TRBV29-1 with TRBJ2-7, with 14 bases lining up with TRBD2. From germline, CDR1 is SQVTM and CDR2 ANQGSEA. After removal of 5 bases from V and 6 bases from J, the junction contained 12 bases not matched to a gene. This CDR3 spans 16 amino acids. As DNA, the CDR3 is TGCAGCGTTAAGACTAGCGGGGGGGCCGCGGTCTCCGAGCAGTACTTC. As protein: CSVKTSGGAAVSEQYF.

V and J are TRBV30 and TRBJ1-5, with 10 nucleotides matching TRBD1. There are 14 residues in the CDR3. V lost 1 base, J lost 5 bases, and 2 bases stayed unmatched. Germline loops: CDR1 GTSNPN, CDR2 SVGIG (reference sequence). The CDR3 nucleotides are TGTGCCTGGAGTGGGACAGGGGGTCATCAGCCCCAGCATTTT. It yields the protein CAWSGTGGHQPQHF.

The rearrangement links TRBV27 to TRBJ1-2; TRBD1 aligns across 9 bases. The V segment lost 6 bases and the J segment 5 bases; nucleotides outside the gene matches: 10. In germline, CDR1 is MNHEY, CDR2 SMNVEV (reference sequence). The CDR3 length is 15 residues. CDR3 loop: CASSPTTGGPYGYTF. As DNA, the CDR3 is TGTGCCAGCAGCCCGACAACAGGGGGCCCTTATGGCTACACCTTC.

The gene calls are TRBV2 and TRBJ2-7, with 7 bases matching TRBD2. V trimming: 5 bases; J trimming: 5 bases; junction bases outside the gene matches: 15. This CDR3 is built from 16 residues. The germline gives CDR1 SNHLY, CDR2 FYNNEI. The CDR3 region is CASSSSSGLPADEQYF. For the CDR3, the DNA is TGTGCCAGCAGTTCCTCTAGCGGTCTCCCCGCGGACGAGCAGTACTTC.

This CDR3 reads CASSQDYGGVNTEAFF. The CDR3 DNA is TGTGCCAGCAGCCAAGATTATGGAGGGGTGAACACTGAAGCTTTCTTT. J is TRBJ1-1 and V is TRBV3-1 (or the pseudogene TRBV3-2); D may be TRBD1 (5 bases). The CDR3 sequence is 16 residues long. The germline V gene has CDR1 LGHDT and CDR2 YNNKEL (reference sequence). With 0 bases removed from V and 0 bases from J, the gap between germline ends came to 11 bases.

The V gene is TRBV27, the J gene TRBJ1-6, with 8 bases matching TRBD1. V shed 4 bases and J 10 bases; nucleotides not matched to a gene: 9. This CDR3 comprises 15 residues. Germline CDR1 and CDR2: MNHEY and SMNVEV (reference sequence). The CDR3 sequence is CASSSGQGVESPLHF. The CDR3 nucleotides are TGTGCCAGCAGTTCCGGACAGGGTGTGGAGTCACCCCTCCACTTT.

This CDR3 reads CASSLFRGANTEAFF. The CDR3 nucleotides read TGTGCCAGCAGTTTGTTTCGGGGGGCGAACACTGAAGCTTTCTTT. The V gene is TRBV27, the J gene TRBJ1-1, with D possibly matching TRBD1 (6 bases). The germline V gene encodes CDR1 MNHEY and CDR2 SMNVEV (reference sequence). The CDR3 has 15 amino acids. Trimming took 3 bases from V and 1 from J, leaving 12 bases between them.

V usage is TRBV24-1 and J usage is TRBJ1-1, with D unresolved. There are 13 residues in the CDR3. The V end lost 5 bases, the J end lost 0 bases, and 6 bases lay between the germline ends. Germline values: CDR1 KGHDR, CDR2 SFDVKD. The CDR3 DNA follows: TGTGCCACCAGTGGGTACTTGAACACTGAAGCTTTCTTT. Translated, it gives CATSGYLNTEAFF.

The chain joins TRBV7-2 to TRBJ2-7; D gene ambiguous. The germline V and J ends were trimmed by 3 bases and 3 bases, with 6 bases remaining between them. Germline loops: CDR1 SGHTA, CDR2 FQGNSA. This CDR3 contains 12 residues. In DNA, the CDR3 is TGTGCCAGCAGCTTTACTCGCTACGAGCAGTACTTC. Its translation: CASSFTRYEQYF.

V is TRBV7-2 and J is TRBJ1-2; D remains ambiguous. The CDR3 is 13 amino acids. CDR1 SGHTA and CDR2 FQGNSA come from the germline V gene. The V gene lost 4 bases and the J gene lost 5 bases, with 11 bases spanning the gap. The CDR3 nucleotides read TGTGCCAGCAGCTCGGGAGTTGGGTATGGCTACACCTTC. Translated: CASSSGVGYGYTF.

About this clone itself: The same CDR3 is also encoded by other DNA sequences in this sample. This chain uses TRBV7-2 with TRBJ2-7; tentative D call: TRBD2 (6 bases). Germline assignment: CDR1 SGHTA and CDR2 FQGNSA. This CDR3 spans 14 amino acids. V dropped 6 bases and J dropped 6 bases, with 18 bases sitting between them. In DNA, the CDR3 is TGTGCCAGCAGTTTTGGAGGGCCCTCGGGCGAGCAGTACTTC. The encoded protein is CASSFGGPSGEQYF.

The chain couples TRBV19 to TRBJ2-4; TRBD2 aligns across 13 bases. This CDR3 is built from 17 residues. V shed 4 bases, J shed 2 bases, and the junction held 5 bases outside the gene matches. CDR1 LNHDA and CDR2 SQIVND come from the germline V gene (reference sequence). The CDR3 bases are TGTGCCAGTAGTACCGGGACTAGCGGGACAACCAAAAACATTCAGTACTTC. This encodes CASSTGTSGTTKNIQYF.

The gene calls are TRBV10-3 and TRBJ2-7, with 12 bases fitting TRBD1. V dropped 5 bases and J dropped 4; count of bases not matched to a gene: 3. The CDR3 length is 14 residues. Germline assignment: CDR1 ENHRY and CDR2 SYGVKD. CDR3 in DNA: TGTGCCATCAGTCCGGGACAGGGGGCATACGAGCAGTACTTC. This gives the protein CAISPGQGAYEQYF.

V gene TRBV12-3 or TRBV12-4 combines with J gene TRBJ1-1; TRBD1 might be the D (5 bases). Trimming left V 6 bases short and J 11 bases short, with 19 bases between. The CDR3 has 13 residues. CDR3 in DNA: TGTGCCAGCAGCCCACAGGACAACCTTCGGGCTTTCTTT. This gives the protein CASSPQDNLRAFF.

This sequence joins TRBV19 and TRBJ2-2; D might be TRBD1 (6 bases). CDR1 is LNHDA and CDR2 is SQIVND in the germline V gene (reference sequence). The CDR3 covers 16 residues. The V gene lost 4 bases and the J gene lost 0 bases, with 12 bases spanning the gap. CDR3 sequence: CASSNRQAPNTGELFF. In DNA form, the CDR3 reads TGTGCCAGTAGTAATCGACAGGCCCCGAACACCGGGGAGCTGTTTTTT.

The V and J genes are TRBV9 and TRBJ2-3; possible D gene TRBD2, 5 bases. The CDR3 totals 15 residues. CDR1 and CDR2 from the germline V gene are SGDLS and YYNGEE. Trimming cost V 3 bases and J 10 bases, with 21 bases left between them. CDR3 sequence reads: CASSGGAPGPDAQYF. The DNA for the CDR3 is TGTGCCAGCAGCGGGGGAGCGCCCGGGCCCGATGCGCAGTATTTT. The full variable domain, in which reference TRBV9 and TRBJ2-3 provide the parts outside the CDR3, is DSGVTQTPKHLITATGQRVTLRCSPRSGDLSVYWYQQSLDQGLQFLIQYYNGEERAKGNILERFSAQQFPDLHSELNLSSLELGDSALYFCASSGGAPGPDAQYFGPGTRLTVL.

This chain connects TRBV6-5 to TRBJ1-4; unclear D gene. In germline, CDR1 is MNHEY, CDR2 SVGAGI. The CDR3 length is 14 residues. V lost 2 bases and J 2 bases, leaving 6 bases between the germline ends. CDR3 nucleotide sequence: TGTGCCAGCAGTTACCCTGCGACTAATGAAAAACTGTTTTTT. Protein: CASSYPATNEKLFF.

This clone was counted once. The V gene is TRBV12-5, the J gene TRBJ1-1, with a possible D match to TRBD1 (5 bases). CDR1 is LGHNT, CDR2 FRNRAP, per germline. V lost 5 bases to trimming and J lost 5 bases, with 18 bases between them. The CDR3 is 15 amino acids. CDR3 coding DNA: TGTGCTAGTGGTCCAGAGGGAGGGGCGCAAACTGAAGCTTTCTTT. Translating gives CASGPEGGAQTEAFF.

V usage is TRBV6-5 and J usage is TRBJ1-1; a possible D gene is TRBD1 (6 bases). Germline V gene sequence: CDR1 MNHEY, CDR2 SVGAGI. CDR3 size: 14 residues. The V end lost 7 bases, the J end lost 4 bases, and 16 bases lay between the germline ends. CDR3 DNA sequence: TGTGCCAGCACCAATCAGGGGCCCGGCACTGAAGCTTTCTTT. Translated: CASTNQGPGTEAFF.

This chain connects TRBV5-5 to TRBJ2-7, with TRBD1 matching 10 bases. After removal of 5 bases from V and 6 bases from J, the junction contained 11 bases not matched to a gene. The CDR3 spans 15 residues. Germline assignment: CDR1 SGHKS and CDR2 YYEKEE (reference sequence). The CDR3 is CASSSRFGTGVEQYF. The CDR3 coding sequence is TGTGCCAGCAGTTCGAGATTCGGGACAGGGGTCGAGCAGTACTTC.

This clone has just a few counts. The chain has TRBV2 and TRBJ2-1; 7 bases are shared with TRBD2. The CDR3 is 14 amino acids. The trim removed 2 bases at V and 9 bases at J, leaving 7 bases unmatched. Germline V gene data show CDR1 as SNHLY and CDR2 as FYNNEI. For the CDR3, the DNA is TGTGCCAGCAGTGAATCCCAGGGCGGGGGTGAGCAGTTCTTC. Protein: CASSESQGGGEQFF.

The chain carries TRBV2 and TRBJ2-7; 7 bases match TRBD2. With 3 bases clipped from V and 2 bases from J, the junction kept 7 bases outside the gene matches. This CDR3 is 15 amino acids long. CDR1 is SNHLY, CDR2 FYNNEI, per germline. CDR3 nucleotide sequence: TGTGCCAGCAGTGAGGATCGGCGGGGGACCTACGAGCAGTACTTC. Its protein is CASSEDRRGTYEQYF.

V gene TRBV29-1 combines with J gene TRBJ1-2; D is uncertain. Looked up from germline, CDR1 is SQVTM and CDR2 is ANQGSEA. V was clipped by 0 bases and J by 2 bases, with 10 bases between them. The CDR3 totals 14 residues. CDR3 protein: CSVEDQRGNYGYTF. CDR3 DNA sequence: TGCAGCGTTGAAGATCAGAGAGGCAACTATGGCTACACCTTC.

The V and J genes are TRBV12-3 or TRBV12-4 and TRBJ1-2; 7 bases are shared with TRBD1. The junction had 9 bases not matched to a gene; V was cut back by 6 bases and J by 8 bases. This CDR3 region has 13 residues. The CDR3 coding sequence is TGTGCCAGCAGCTCCACAGGGGTGAGCGGCTACACCTTC. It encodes CASSSTGVSGYTF.

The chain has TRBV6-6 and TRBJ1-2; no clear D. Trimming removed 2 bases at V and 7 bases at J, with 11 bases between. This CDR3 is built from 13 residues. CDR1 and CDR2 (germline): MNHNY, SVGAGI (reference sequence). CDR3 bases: TGTGCCAGCAGTTACCTTGACATCGGTGGCTACACCTTC. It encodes CASSYLDIGGYTF.